Listed below are T cell receptor beta chains from one sample, sequenced in a study of OX40 agonist ivuxolimab in advanced cancers. The table came from immunoSEQ multiplex PCR; TCRdb's copy has only in-frame clones and leaves some out. The sample contains around 66,000 clones, roughly 85% of which appear only once. The input for sequencing was CD4+ or CD8+ T cells sorted from blood, taken in a trial of the OX40 agonist ivuxolimab. These receptors all come from an adult with an advanced solid tumor such as melanoma, head and neck, liver or kidney cancer. CDR3s include the opening cysteine and the closing phenylalanine or tryptophan. The order of the fields is V gene, D gene, clone size, J gene, CDR3 DNA, CDR3 protein. D genes are given only for firm matches. Rows give clone size only sometimes, using once, few, many, or a class for an expanded clone.

>TRBV19|NA|NA|TRBJ2-7
TGTGCCAGTAGTGGAGGACGGGCGAGCTCCTACGAGCAGTACTTC
CASSGGRASSYEQYF
>TRBV2|TRBD2|NA|TRBJ2-5
TGTGCCAGCGGGTCTAGCGGGGGGGCCAGTGAGACCCAGTACTTC
CASGSSGGASETQYF
>TRBV27|TRBD1|NA|TRBJ1-5
TGTGCCAGCAGTTTATCGTTTGGGCAGGGGGGCCAGCCCCAGCATTTT
CASSLSFGQGGQPQHF
>TRBV5-1|NA|once|TRBJ2-5
TGCGCCAGCAGCTTGGGTTTGGAGGGAGAGACCCAGTACTTC
CASSLGLEGETQYF
>TRBV30|NA|NA|TRBJ1-5
TGTGCCTGGAGAGGTAGGGGATACAATCAGCCCCAGCATTTT
CAWRGRGYNQPQHF
>TRBV7-2|TRBD1|NA|TRBJ1-2
TGTGCCAGCTCCCGACAGGGGGCTTTGGGCTACACCTTC
CASSRQGALGYTF
>TRBV7-8|NA|NA|TRBJ1-5
TGTGCCAGCAGCTTATTGGCCGAGCCCCAGCATTTT
CASSLLAEPQHF
>TRBV30|TRBD1|NA|TRBJ2-2
TGTGCCTGGAGGACGCAAGACAGGGGCGTCGGGGAGCTGTTTTTT
CAWRTQDRGVGELFF
>TRBV14|TRBD1|NA|TRBJ2-5
TGTGCCAGCAGCCAAGGACAGGGGTGGCAAGAGACCCAGTACTTC
CASSQGQGWQETQYF
>TRBV27|NA|once|TRBJ1-4
TGTGCCAGCAGTTTAGACGGGACAACTAATGAAAAACTGTTTTTT
CASSLDGTTNEKLFF
>TRBV28|TRBD1|NA|TRBJ2-2
TGTGCCAGCAGCACCGGAGGGACAGGGGTCACCGGGGAGCTGTTTTTT
CASSTGGTGVTGELFF
>TRBV7-9|TRBD1|NA|TRBJ2-5
TGTGCCAGCAGCTTAACAGGGGACCAAGAGACCCAGTACTTC
CASSLTGDQETQYF
>TRBV19|TRBD1|few|TRBJ1-2
TGTGCCAGTAGTACGACAGGGGTCTATGGCTACACCTTC
CASSTTGVYGYTF
>TRBV5-1|TRBD2|NA|TRBJ2-1
TGCGCCAGCAGCCGGTCCTTGGGACTAGCGGACAATGAGCAGTTCTTC
CASSRSLGLADNEQFF
>TRBV4-1|TRBD2|NA|TRBJ2-3
TGCGCCAGCAGCCAAGAAGGGACTAGTTCGGGCCCAGATACGCAGTATTTT
CASSQEGTSSGPDTQYF
>TRBV6-5|NA|NA|TRBJ1-3
TGTGCCAGCAGTTCGAAAGGAGCCCGCACCATATATTTT
CASSSKGARTIYF
>TRBV7-9|NA|NA|TRBJ2-7
TGTGCCAGCAGCTCCGGGATTAACTACGAGCAGTACTTC
CASSSGINYEQYF
>TRBV7-9|TRBD2|NA|TRBJ2-1
TGTGCCAGCAGCTTACGGGGGGGCAATGAGCAGTTCTTC
CASSLRGGNEQFF
>TRBV29-1|NA|NA|TRBJ2-7
TGCAGCGTTGTCCTCACTCCGACAGCCCGAAGGGAGCAGTACTTC
CSVVLTPTARREQYF
>TRBV28|NA|NA|TRBJ1-3
TGTGCCAGCAGTTTTCGCGGGGTCGGAAACACCATATATTTT
CASSFRGVGNTIYF
>TRBV7-2|TRBD2|NA|TRBJ2-5
TGTGCCAGCAGCTTAGTTACCGGGCCGGGGGGAGAGACCCAGTACTTC
CASSLVTGPGGETQYF
>TRBV30|NA|few|TRBJ1-6
TGTGCCTGGAGCCCGAGAGTCTCCAATTCACCCCTCCACTTT
CAWSPRVSNSPLHF
>TRBV7-9|TRBD1|NA|TRBJ1-6
TGTGCCAGCAGCCCCCGGGACAGACATTCACCCCTCCACTTT
CASSPRDRHSPLHF
>TRBV28|NA|NA|TRBJ1-2
TGTGCCAGCAGTTTAGGCCCAAACTATGGCTACACCTTC
CASSLGPNYGYTF
>TRBV6-6|NA|NA|TRBJ2-3
TGTGCCAGCAGTTCCTGGACTAGCACAGATACGCAGTATTTT
CASSSWTSTDTQYF
>TRBV28|TRBD1|once|TRBJ1-2
TGTGCCAGCAGCTCCGAGGGGGCCACCCTGAACTATGGCTACACCTTC
CASSSEGATLNYGYTF
>TRBV7-2|TRBD1|NA|TRBJ1-1
TGTGCCAGCAGCTTAGTTGCCCAGGGGGCCGGAATCACTGAAGCTTTCTTT
CASSLVAQGAGITEAFF
>TRBV29-1|NA|NA|TRBJ2-5
TGCAGCGCTCAACAGTGGTACCAAGAGACCCAGTACTTC
CSAQQWYQETQYF
>TRBV7-9|NA|NA|TRBJ2-5
TGTGCCAGCAGCCCTTCCGGTCCGTTAAAAGAGACCCAGTACTTC
CASSPSGPLKETQYF
>TRBV28|NA|few|TRBJ1-3
TGTGCCAGCAGCGGGGCTAATGGAAACACCATATATTTT
CASSGANGNTIYF
>TRBV5-1|NA|NA|TRBJ1-1
TGCGCCAGCAGCCAAACCGGACAGCTAGGGGCCAACACTGAAGCTTTCTTT
CASSQTGQLGANTEAFF
>TRBV7-8|TRBD1|once|TRBJ1-1
TGTGCCAGCAGCCAGAGGCCCGGGACAGGGATCACTGAAGCTTTCTTT
CASSQRPGTGITEAFF
>TRBV6-7|TRBD1|NA|TRBJ1-3
TGTGCCAGCAGTTACGGTTGGGACAGGGGTTCACACACCATATATTTT
CASSYGWDRGSHTIYF
>TRBV5-6|NA|few|TRBJ2-7
TGTGCCAGCAGCTCGTACTCCGGGACGGTGGCGGACGAGCAGTACTTC
CASSSYSGTVADEQYF
>TRBV6-5|NA|NA|TRBJ1-3
TGTGCCAGCAGCTATAGTCCTGGAAACACCATATATTTT
CASSYSPGNTIYF
>TRBV7-2|NA|NA|TRBJ2-2
TGTGCCAGCAGCTTAATGAGCACCGGGGAGCTGTTTTTT
CASSLMSTGELFF
>TRBV6-6|NA|NA|TRBJ2-7
TGTGCCAGCAGTTACGCTCCAGGGAATGCCGAGCAGTACTTC
CASSYAPGNAEQYF
>TRBV7-2|NA|medium-sized|TRBJ1-6
TGTGCCAGCAGCTTTACAGGGAACCCGAATTCACCCCTCCACTTT
CASSFTGNPNSPLHF
>TRBV7-7|NA|NA|TRBJ2-7
TGTGCCAGCAGCTTAGAGGTTAGGGGACTGCAGTACTTC
CASSLEVRGLQYF
>TRBV5-1|NA|NA|TRBJ2-3
TGCGCCAGCAGCTTGAGCGACATTAGCACAGATACGCAGTATTTT
CASSLSDISTDTQYF